This is a list of T cell receptor beta chains from one sample in a study of shared clonotypes between healthy human individuals. The data were produced by immunoSEQ multiplex PCR, yet TCRdb's version contains in-frame clones alone and is incomplete. This table holds around 600,000 clones, around 95% found once. The material sequenced was naive CD8+ T cells sorted from blood. The receptor source for this set is a woman under 40 in good health. The CDR3 runs from the conserved cysteine through the conserved F or W. The D gene is left open where the match is weak. Size tells how often a clone was seen (once, few, many) or the class of an expanded clone, and some rows leave it out.

>TRBJ1-2|-|-|TRBV6-1
TGTGCCAGCAGTGAAATAGACAGGAACTACACCTTC
CASSEIDRNYTF
>TRBJ2-3|-|-|TRBV28
TGTGCCAGCAGTCTGCGGGGATTGTTTGAGGGATACATGGATACGCAGTATTTT
CASSLRGLFEGYMDTQYF
>TRBJ2-7|TRBD2|-|TRBV4-2
TGTGCCAGCAGCCGCACCCCGGGACTAGCGGGATTCTACGAGCAGTACTTC
CASSRTPGLAGFYEQYF
>TRBJ2-7|-|-|TRBV28
TGTGCCAGCAGTCGACACCGGGACACCACCTACGAGCAGTACTTC
CASSRHRDTTYEQYF
>TRBJ2-5|TRBD2|-|TRBV4-1
TGCGCCAGCAGCCGCGGGACTAGCGGAAACCAAGAGACCCAGTACTTC
CASSRGTSGNQETQYF
>TRBJ2-2|TRBD1|-|TRBV9
TGTGCCAGCAGCGGACAGGGGATCGGGGAGCTGTTTTTT
CASSGQGIGELFF
>TRBJ1-2|TRBD1|-|TRBV28
TGTGCCAGCAATCCGACAGGGCTGGGGGATGGCTACACCTTC
CASNPTGLGDGYTF
>TRBJ1-1|-|-|TRBV10-3
TGCGCCATCAGTGCCGGGACACCAAACACTGAAGCTTTCTTT
CAISAGTPNTEAFF
>TRBJ2-2|-|-|TRBV7-8
TGTGCCAGCAGCTTACGCAGGACGAACACCGGGGAGCTGTTTTTT
CASSLRRTNTGELFF
>TRBJ2-3|TRBD1|once|TRBV15
TGTGCCACCAGCAGGGACAGGGGAAGCACAGATACGCAGTATTTT
CATSRDRGSTDTQYF
>TRBJ2-2|-|-|TRBV30
TGTGCCTGGATCCTGGGGTCCACCGGGGAGCTGTTTTTT
CAWILGSTGELFF
>TRBJ2-7|-|-|TRBV25-1
TGTGCCAGCAGTGACCGGCAAGGGACCTCCTACGAGCAGTACTTC
CASSDRQGTSYEQYF
>TRBJ1-5|-|-|TRBV19
TGTGCCAGTAGTATGGACCTCGGCAGGTTTCATCAGCCCCAGCATTTT
CASSMDLGRFHQPQHF
>TRBJ2-7|-|-|TRBV30
TGTGCCTGGAGTGTACTGGGGGCCGGCTACGAGCAGTACTTC
CAWSVLGAGYEQYF
>TRBJ2-7|-|-|TRBV11-2
TGTGCCAGCAGCTTAGAATTCTACGAGCAGTACTTC
CASSLEFYEQYF
>TRBJ2-1|-|-|TRBV30
TGTGCCTGGAGTGTGTCTAGCGCCCCGGGAAATGAGCAGTTCTTC
CAWSVSSAPGNEQFF
>TRBJ2-7|-|-|TRBV5-6
TGTGCCAGCAGCTTGAGCCTAGCGATCGACGAGCAGTACTTC
CASSLSLAIDEQYF
>TRBJ1-5|-|-|TRBV13
TGTGCCAGCAGCTTAGGGGGGGGAAATCAGCCCCAGCATTTT
CASSLGGGNQPQHF
>TRBJ1-1|-|-|TRBV28
TGTGCCACCCACCTTGGGGACACTGAAGCTTTCTTT
CATHLGDTEAFF
>TRBJ2-6|-|-|TRBV2
TGTGCCAGCAGCTCTTTCTCTGGGGCCAACGTCCTGACTTTC
CASSSFSGANVLTF
>TRBJ2-7|TRBD2|-|TRBV7-9
TGTGCCAGCAGCTCACCGACTAGCGGGAGCTACGAGCAGTACTTC
CASSSPTSGSYEQYF
>TRBJ2-7|-|-|TRBV28
TGTGCCAGCAGTCTCGGGACCTCCTACGAGCAGTACTTC
CASSLGTSYEQYF
>TRBJ2-7|-|-|TRBV29-1
TGCAGCGTAACCCGGGACGGTGAGACCTACGAGCAGTACTTC
CSVTRDGETYEQYF
>TRBJ2-7|-|once|TRBV2
TGTGCCAGCAGTGAAACAGATTACTACGAGCAGTACTTC
CASSETDYYEQYF
>TRBJ2-5|-|once|TRBV7-9
TGTGCCAGCAGCCCTCCCCGGGACCAAGAGACCCAGTACTTC
CASSPPRDQETQYF
>TRBJ1-4|-|-|TRBV5-5
TGTGCCAGCAGTTACGACTCCCGGACTGGAGGCAGCGGAAAACTGTTTTTT
CASSYDSRTGGSGKLFF
>TRBJ1-1|-|-|TRBV5-4
TGTGCCAGCAGCTTGATGTTTGACGGGGGGCGGGCTTTCTTT
CASSLMFDGGRAFF
>TRBJ2-2|-|once|TRBV27
TGTGCCAGCAGTTTATACGGGAGAGGTACCGGGGAGCTGTTTTTT
CASSLYGRGTGELFF
>TRBJ2-7|TRBD2|-|TRBV2
TGTGCCAGTCACCCAGGACTAGCGGGGGGCGAGCAGTACTTC
CASHPGLAGGEQYF
>TRBJ1-1|-|-|TRBV7-7
TGTGGCCAGGGAAAGTTCATGAACACTGAAGCTTTCTTT
CGQGKFMNTEAFF
>TRBJ1-1|-|-|TRBV9
TGTGCCAGCAGCGCCGTCCGGGGGGGCACTGAAGCTTTCTTT
CASSAVRGGTEAFF
>TRBJ1-2|-|-|TRBV29-1
TGCAGCGTTGGAGGGGATAACTATGGCTACACCTTC
CSVGGDNYGYTF
>TRBJ1-5|-|few|TRBV30
TGTGCCTGGAGTGTATTCGGGGATCAGCCCCAGCATTTT
CAWSVFGDQPQHF
>TRBJ2-7|TRBD2|-|TRBV27
TGTGCCAGCAGCCACAGCGGGAACACCTACGAGCAGTACTTC
CASSHSGNTYEQYF
>TRBJ1-1|TRBD1|-|TRBV7-6
TGTGCCAGCAGCTTAACTGGGACAGGCATGAACACTGAAGCTTTCTTT
CASSLTGTGMNTEAFF
>TRBJ1-3|-|-|TRBV28
TGTGCCAGCAGTCCCCTACGGGGGATGGTTGGAAACACCATATATTTT
CASSPLRGMVGNTIYF
>TRBJ2-7|-|-|TRBV28
TGTGCCAGCAGTATAACCGGGGAGAGCTCCTACGAGCAGTACTTC
CASSITGESSYEQYF
>TRBJ2-6|-|-|TRBV5-1
TGCGCCAGCAGCCCCTCTGGGGCCAACGTCCTGACTTTC
CASSPSGANVLTF
>TRBJ2-5|-|-|TRBV10-3
TGTGCCATCAGTGAGCCCCACCCCGGGCAGATGGAAGAGACCCAGTACTTC
CAISEPHPGQMEETQYF
>TRBJ2-7|-|-|TRBV27
TGTGCCAGCAGTTTATCGTCGGCCCGAACCTACGAGCAGTACTTC
CASSLSSARTYEQYF
>TRBJ2-5|TRBD2|-|TRBV7-9
TGTGCCAGCAGCCCTGATAGACTAGCCGCTGAGACCCAGTACTTC
CASSPDRLAAETQYF
>TRBJ2-1|-|-|TRBV5-1
TGCGCCAGCAGAAGGAGCTCCTACAATGAGCAGTTCTTC
CASRRSSYNEQFF
>TRBJ1-1|TRBD1|-|TRBV4-1
TGCGCCAGCAGCCCACAGGGGGCTGGGGCCATGAACACTGAAGCTTTCTTT
CASSPQGAGAMNTEAFF
>TRBJ2-5|-|-|TRBV27
TGTGCCAGTCAACCGCTTGGAGGGGGCTGGGAGACCCAGTACTTC
CASQPLGGGWETQYF
>TRBJ1-1|-|-|TRBV27
TGTGCCAGCAGTTTAGTTTGGGGATTCAGCGAAGCTTTCTTT
CASSLVWGFSEAFF
>TRBJ1-1|-|-|TRBV7-2
TGTGCCAGCAGCTTGGTGGGGGCCACTGAAGCTTTCTTT
CASSLVGATEAFF
>TRBJ1-1|-|once|TRBV9
TGTGCCAGCAGCGTAGCTAGCAGGGGCACTGAAGCTTTCTTT
CASSVASRGTEAFF
>TRBJ1-1|TRBD1|-|TRBV28
TGTGCCAGCAGTCGACAGGGGCCCTACATGAACACTGAAGCTTTCTTT
CASSRQGPYMNTEAFF
>TRBJ2-1|TRBD2|-|TRBV5-6
TGTGCCAGCAGCTCGGGACTAGCGAATGAGCAGTTCTTC
CASSSGLANEQFF
>TRBJ1-1|-|-|TRBV4-1
TGCGCCAGCAGCCTGATGGGGAACACTGAAGCTTTCTTT
CASSLMGNTEAFF
>TRBJ1-2|-|-|TRBV19
TGTGCCAGTAGTATAGGTGTTGGTCATGGCTACACCTTC
CASSIGVGHGYTF
>TRBJ1-1|-|-|TRBV19
TGTGCCAGTAGTACAGGGTACACTGAAGCTTTCTTT
CASSTGYTEAFF
>TRBJ1-1|-|-|TRBV28
TGTGCCAGCAGTCTTGGGAACACTGAAGCTTTCTTT
CASSLGNTEAFF
>TRBJ1-2|-|-|TRBV13
TGTGCCAGCAGCTTTTCCCACCAGGAACTCCTGGATGGCTACACCTTC
CASSFSHQELLDGYTF
>TRBJ1-1|-|-|TRBV28
TGTGCCAGCAGTTTCGAATTAGCAAACACTGAAGCTTTCTTT
CASSFELANTEAFF
>TRBJ1-4|TRBD1|-|TRBV5-1
TGCGCCAGCAGCCGGACAGGGAGGGTTATTTCGGGAGCTAATGAAAAACTGTTTTTT
CASSRTGRVISGANEKLFF
>TRBJ2-7|-|-|TRBV28
TGTGCCAGCAGTTTTACAGGACAAGAGACCTACGAGCAGTACTTC
CASSFTGQETYEQYF